The following is a TCR beta chain sequence with its context. Its antigen remains unidentified. This sample was taken from a study of cytomegalovirus exposure and HLA in healthy donors. Study-level points and caveats: The dataset shows that most TCR sequences were rare, while some public TCRs occurred in many donors.

The study ran its PCR with 60 Vbeta and 13 Jbeta primers. The data were produced by immunoSEQ multiplex PCR, yet TCRdb's version contains in-frame clones alone and is incomplete. There are about 210,000 clones in the sample; around 82% occur only once, and approximately 14% lies in the top ten. The sample consisted of PBMCs. The receptor was isolated from a woman in her 30s in good health and CMV-seropositive.

CDR3 bases: TGCAGCGTTGATTTTCTAACGTCCTCGCAGGGGAGCACAGATACGCAGTATTTT. It specifies CSVDFLTSSQGSTDTQYF. The chain couples TRBV29-1 to TRBJ2-3; a possible D gene is TRBD1 (6 bases). The germline CDR1 and CDR2 sequences are SQVTM and ANQGSEA. V was trimmed by 3 bases and J by 0 bases, leaving 22 bases between them. There are 18 residues in the CDR3.